This is a list of T cell receptor beta chains from one sample in a study of shared clonotypes between healthy human individuals. Only in-frame clones appear in the TCRdb table, and some are missing; sequencing was by immunoSEQ multiplex PCR. The repertoire includes 1.5 million to 2.5 million clones, approximately 94% of them detected once, and 1% to 1.5% sits in the top ten. The sequenced material came from naive CD8+ T cells sorted from blood. The source is a man aged 18 to 30 in good health. Each CDR3 is given with its conserved first and last residue. The order of the fields is V gene, J gene, clone size, D gene, CDR3 protein, CDR3 DNA. A D gene is named only where the DNA matches it firmly. Expanded clones get a size class; other rows say once, few or many, or leave the size out.

>TRBV28|TRBJ2-4|NA|NA
CASRYRDLTKNIQYF
TGTGCCAGCAGATACAGGGACTTGACCAAAAACATTCAGTACTTC
>TRBV4-1|TRBJ2-7|NA|NA
CASSVRTVSSYEQYF
TGCGCCAGCAGCGTCCGGACGGTCTCCTCCTACGAGCAGTACTTC
>TRBV28|TRBJ1-4|NA|TRBD1
CASSIGTVTATNEKLFF
TGTGCCAGCAGTATCGGGACAGTAACCGCAACTAATGAAAAACTGTTTTTT
>TRBV7-2|TRBJ2-7|NA|TRBD2
CASSSGTSGIRNEQYF
TGTGCCAGCAGCTCGGGGACTAGCGGGATTCGGAACGAGCAGTACTTC
>TRBV6-5|TRBJ2-1|once|NA
CASSYGESYNEQFF
TGTGCCAGCAGTTACGGGGAGTCCTACAATGAGCAGTTCTTC
>TRBV4-1|TRBJ1-1|NA|NA
CASSLRGEGTEAFF
TGCGCCAGCAGCCTAAGGGGAGAGGGCACTGAAGCTTTCTTT
>TRBV5-4|TRBJ2-7|once|NA
CASSSSQGAYEQYF
TGTGCCAGCAGCTCTTCGCAGGGAGCCTACGAGCAGTACTTC
>TRBV5-4|TRBJ1-2|NA|NA
CASSFPQQGYKYGYTF
TGTGCCAGCAGCTTTCCCCAGCAGGGGTATAAATATGGCTACACCTTC
>TRBV4-3|TRBJ2-2|NA|TRBD1
CASSQPPGQGYTGELFF
TGCGCCAGCAGCCAGCCCCCGGGACAGGGGTACACCGGGGAGCTGTTTTTT
>TRBV15|TRBJ2-6|NA|NA
CATSRRRGSGANVLTF
TGTGCCACCAGCAGACGGAGGGGCTCTGGGGCCAACGTCCTGACTTTC
>TRBV9|TRBJ1-2|NA|NA
CASSVEEDYGYTF
TGTGCCAGCAGCGTAGAGGAGGACTATGGCTACACCTTC
>TRBV27|TRBJ2-1|NA|NA
CASRETAYNEQFF
TGTGCCAGCAGAGAAACAGCCTACAATGAGCAGTTCTTC
>TRBV7-8|TRBJ2-7|NA|NA
CASSLVQEGDYEQYF
TGTGCCAGCAGCTTAGTTCAAGAGGGAGACTACGAGCAGTACTTC
>TRBV27|TRBJ2-7|NA|TRBD2
CASSFQAGGYEQYF
TGTGCCAGCAGTTTTCAAGCGGGAGGATACGAGCAGTACTTC
>TRBV5-5|TRBJ2-5|once|TRBD1
CASRLAMLLGQGQETQYF
TGTGCCAGCAGGTTGGCGATGCTATTGGGACAGGGCCAAGAGACCCAGTACTTC
>TRBV27|TRBJ2-5|NA|NA
CASSAFGETQYF
TGTGCCAGCAGCGCGTTTGGGGAGACCCAGTACTTC
>TRBV6-5|TRBJ1-4|NA|NA
CASSYRGASNEKLFF
TGTGCCAGCAGTTACCGGGGGGCCTCTAATGAAAAACTGTTTTTT
>TRBV5-8|TRBJ1-6|NA|NA
CASSQGQSVRVELHF
TGTGCCAGCAGCCAGGGGCAGTCGGTACGGGTGGAACTCCACTTT
>TRBV6-5|TRBJ2-1|NA|TRBD2
CASSPGGTRNNEQFF
TGTGCCAGCTCTCCGGGGGGGACGCGAAACAATGAGCAGTTCTTC
>TRBV4-2|TRBJ2-5|NA|TRBD2
CASSQDIAGGRETQYF
TGTGCCAGCAGCCAAGATATAGCGGGGGGGCGAGAGACCCAGTACTTC
>TRBV6-6|TRBJ2-7|NA|TRBD2
CASSLLAEGYYEQYF
TGTGCCAGCAGCCTCCTAGCGGAAGGTTACTACGAGCAGTACTTC
>TRBV4-3|TRBJ2-1|NA|NA
CASSQEFGATEGYNEQFF
TGCGCCAGCAGCCAAGAATTCGGGGCCACCGAGGGCTACAATGAGCAGTTCTTC
>TRBV4-1|TRBJ1-2|NA|TRBD1
CASSPKGGQGNYYGYTF
TGCGCCAGCAGCCCGAAAGGGGGACAGGGGAACTATTATGGCTACACCTTC
>TRBV2|TRBJ1-5|NA|NA
CASMSPYSNQPQHF
TGTGCCAGCATGTCCCCGTATAGCAATCAGCCCCAGCATTTT
>TRBV18|TRBJ2-7|once|NA
CASSPGGIGYEQYF
TGTGCCAGCTCACCAGGGGGTATAGGGTACGAGCAGTACTTC
>TRBV7-9|TRBJ2-5|NA|NA
CASSWAYRGQETQYF
TGTGCCAGCAGCTGGGCGTACCGGGGACAAGAGACCCAGTACTTC
>TRBV2|TRBJ1-5|NA|NA
CASKFPGQPQHF
TGTGCCAGCAAGTTCCCGGGGCAGCCCCAGCATTTT
>TRBV6-5|TRBJ2-5|NA|NA
CASSYSGVGLGVQYF
TGTGCCAGCAGTTACTCAGGGGTCGGCTTAGGTGTCCAGTACTTC
>TRBV7-9|TRBJ1-1|NA|NA
CASRAGMNTEAFF
TGTGCCAGCAGGGCGGGGATGAACACTGAAGCTTTCTTT
>TRBV13|TRBJ1-1|NA|NA
CASSRDTEAFF
TGTGCCAGCAGCCGGGACACTGAAGCTTTCTTT
>TRBV29-1|TRBJ2-7|NA|NA
CSVEDSTGRQLYEQYF
TGCAGCGTTGAAGATTCAACGGGTCGACAGCTCTACGAGCAGTACTTC
>TRBV4-1|TRBJ2-1|once|NA
CASSQRLGAIDEQFF
TGCGCCAGCAGCCAACGCCTGGGGGCTATCGATGAGCAGTTCTTC
>TRBV19|TRBJ2-7|NA|TRBD1
CASSILGQGADEQYF
TGTGCCAGTAGTATACTGGGACAGGGGGCTGACGAGCAGTACTTC
>TRBV30|TRBJ2-5|NA|NA
CAWGPTGTQYF
TGTGCCTGGGGACCAACGGGGACCCAGTACTTC
>TRBV6-6|TRBJ1-2|NA|NA
CASSYVTPRAYGYTF
TGTGCCAGCAGTTACGTAACACCCAGAGCCTATGGCTACACCTTC
>TRBV7-6|TRBJ2-1|NA|NA
CASRLLHGDSYNEQFF
TGTGCCAGCAGGTTATTACACGGGGACTCCTACAATGAGCAGTTCTTC
>TRBV28|TRBJ1-1|NA|TRBD1
CASSSRDRENTEAFF
TGTGCCAGCAGTTCGAGGGACAGGGAGAACACTGAAGCTTTCTTT
>TRBV9|TRBJ2-6|NA|NA
CASSVGYSGANVLTF
TGTGCCAGCAGCGTAGGGTACTCTGGGGCCAACGTCCTGACTTTC
>TRBV9|TRBJ2-3|NA|TRBD2
CASSVVEGGPTDTQYF
TGTGCCAGCAGCGTAGTTGAGGGAGGGCCGACAGATACGCAGTATTTT
>TRBV4-1|TRBJ1-5|NA|TRBD1
CASSGTESNQPQHF
TGCGCCAGCAGCGGGACAGAGAGCAATCAGCCCCAGCATTTT
>TRBV6-5|TRBJ2-1|NA|NA
CASSYSGGAYNEQFF
TGTGCCAGCAGTTACTCGGGTGGGGCCTACAATGAGCAGTTCTTC
>TRBV2|TRBJ2-7|NA|NA
CASMGAGPSYEQYF
TGTGCCAGCATGGGGGCGGGGCCATCCTACGAGCAGTACTTC
>TRBV6-5|TRBJ2-5|NA|TRBD1
CASSTRTGQETQYF
TGTGCCAGCAGTACACGGACAGGGCAAGAGACCCAGTACTTC
>TRBV7-9|TRBJ1-2|few|NA
CASSLEGGKDGYTF
TGTGCCAGCAGCTTAGAGGGAGGGAAGGATGGCTACACCTTC
>TRBV5-8|TRBJ2-2|NA|NA
CASSLTPWPTGELFF
TGTGCCAGCAGCTTGACCCCGTGGCCCACCGGGGAGCTGTTTTTT
>TRBV9|TRBJ2-3|NA|NA
CASSVDRLTDTQYF
TGTGCCAGCAGCGTGGACAGACTCACAGATACGCAGTATTTT
>TRBV9|TRBJ2-7|NA|NA
CASSVGVTYEQYF
TGTGCCAGCAGCGTAGGTGTTACCTACGAGCAGTACTTC
>TRBV7-9|TRBJ2-7|NA|NA
CASSRGSSYEQYF
TGTGCCAGCAGCAGGGGGAGCTCCTACGAGCAGTACTTC
>TRBV30|TRBJ1-6|NA|NA
CAWSPPDFSSYNSPLHF
TGTGCCTGGAGTCCCCCCGACTTTAGCTCCTATAATTCACCCCTCCACTTT
>TRBV6-1|TRBJ2-1|NA|NA
CASSPGAYNEQFF
TGTGCCAGCTCACCCGGGGCCTACAATGAGCAGTTCTTC